The entry below gives a single T cell receptor beta chain sequence along with its context. This specimen belongs to a study of control samples from healthy donors and cancer patients. Using immunoSEQ multiplex PCR, the repertoire was profiled, and TCRdb retains in-frame clones only, with some absent. The sample contains roughly 80,000 clones, roughly 88% of which appear only once. CDR3 length equals 11 residues. The germline V and J ends were trimmed by 7 bases and 6 bases, with 6 bases remaining between them. The chain joins TRBV12-3 or TRBV12-4 to TRBJ2-2; D is uncertain. The sequenced sample consisted of blood. The clonotype was recovered from a woman in her 50s in good health. The CDR3 DNA reads TGTGCCAGCAATAGGGCCGGGGAGCTGTTTTTT. The encoded protein is CASNRAGELFF.